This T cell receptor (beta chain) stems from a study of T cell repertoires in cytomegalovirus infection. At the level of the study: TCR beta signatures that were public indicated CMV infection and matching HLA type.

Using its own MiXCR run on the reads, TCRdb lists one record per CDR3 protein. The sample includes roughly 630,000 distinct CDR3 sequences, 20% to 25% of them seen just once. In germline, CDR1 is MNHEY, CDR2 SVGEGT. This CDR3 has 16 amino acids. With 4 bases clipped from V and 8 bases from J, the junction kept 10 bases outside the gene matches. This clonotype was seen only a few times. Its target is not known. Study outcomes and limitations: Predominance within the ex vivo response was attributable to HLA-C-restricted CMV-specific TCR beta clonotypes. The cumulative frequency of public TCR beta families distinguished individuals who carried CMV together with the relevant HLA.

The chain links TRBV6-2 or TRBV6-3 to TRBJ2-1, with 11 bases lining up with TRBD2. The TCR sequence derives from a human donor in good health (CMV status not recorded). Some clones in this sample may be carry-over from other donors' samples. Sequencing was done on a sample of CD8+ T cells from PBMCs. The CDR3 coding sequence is TGTGCCAGCAGTTTACCTCCGGGACTAGCGGTCCATGAGCAGTTCTTC. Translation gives CASSLPPGLAVHEQFF.